This T cell receptor (beta chain) was sequenced in a study of CD8 T cells in Susac syndrome. Notes on this clonotype: Its specificity is unknown.

Trimming took off 0 bases at V and 9 bases at J, with 28 bases between the two ends. Per the germline V gene, CDR1 is SGDLS and CDR2 is YYNGEE. The CDR3 loop spans 19 amino acids. From blood CD8+ and CD4+ T cells, TCR beta sequences were generated. Negative isolation yielded CD4+ and CD8+ T cells, and FACS enriched TEMRA cells. Whole-study results and caveats: An acknowledgment was made by the study that its TCR sequencing and HLA analysis involved relatively few individuals.

Reverse transcription used about 0.45 to 1 ug RNA and random hexamers. TCRdb re-called the immunoSEQ multiplex PCR reads with MiXCR, one entry per CDR3 protein. The data contain some 100,000 distinct CDR3 sequences, roughly 95% of them singletons. Sequencing was done on a sample of CD4+ T cells from PBMCs. The receptor was isolated from a human donor in good health. The genes are TRBV9 and TRBJ2-1; the D gene could be TRBD1 or TRBD2 (6 bases each). The CDR3: CASSVGLIKGGWRGGEQFF. In DNA, the CDR3 is TGTGCCAGCAGCGTAGGCTTAATCAAGGGGGGATGGCGAGGGGGTGAGCAGTTCTTC. The variable domain in full, completed from reference TRBV9 and TRBJ2-1, reads DSGVTQTPKHLITATGQRVTLRCSPRSGDLSVYWYQQSLDQGLQFLIQYYNGEERAKGNILERFSAQQFPDLHSELNLSSLELGDSALYFCASSVGLIKGGWRGGEQFFGPGTRLTVL.